The 16 T cell receptor beta chains given below trace back to one sample, sequenced in a study of early T cells in non-severe SARS-CoV-2 infection. TCRdb reanalysed the 5' RACE reads using MiXCR and keeps one entry per CDR3 protein. Of some 91,000 distinct CDR3 sequences listed, roughly an eighth are singletons. Sequencing was done on a sample of whole blood. These TCRs come from an adult who was a healthcare worker with PCR-confirmed SARS-CoV-2 infection or an uninfected control (not recorded which).

This clonotype was picked up a small number of times. The V call is TRBV5-4, the J call TRBJ2-2, with D possibly TRBD2 on 5 matching bases. The CDR3 is 13 amino acids. V dropped 0 bases and J dropped 7 bases, with 7 bases sitting between them. In germline, CDR1 is SGHNT, CDR2 YYREEE (reference sequence). DNA for the CDR3: TGTGCCAGCAGCTTGGTTAGCGACGGGGAGCTGTTTTTT. Its protein product is CASSLVSDGELFF.

This chain uses TRBV29-1 with TRBJ2-3; D gene uncertain. V shed 0 bases and J shed 7 bases, with 20 bases lying between them. Germline V gives CDR1 SQVTM, CDR2 ANQGSEA. The CDR3 is 16 residues long. CDR3 DNA sequence: TGCAGCGTTGAAGATCAAAGGTCGGGCGGCGCTCATACGCAGTATTTT. This translates into CSVEDQRSGGAHTQYF.

The V call is TRBV7-8, the J call TRBJ1-1, with 7 bases matching TRBD1. The J segment lost 1 base and the V segment lost 4 bases, leaving 9 bases of the junction unmatched. Germline CDR1 reads SGHVS; CDR2 reads FQNEAQ. The CDR3 has 16 amino acids. CDR3 DNA sequence: TGTGCCAGCAGCTCCTCCAGGGGGTGGCAGAACACTGAAGCTTTCTTT. Protein: CASSSSRGWQNTEAFF.

This chain links TRBV7-9 with TRBJ2-5; D not resolved. This CDR3 comprises 13 residues. Germline V gene data show CDR1 as SEHNR and CDR2 as FQNEAQ (reference sequence). The V end lost 3 bases, the J end lost 6 bases, and 11 bases lay between the germline ends. As DNA, the CDR3 is TGTGCCAGCAGCTTGACGGCCATACAGACCCAGTACTTC. The encoded protein is CASSLTAIQTQYF.

The chain couples TRBV6-2 or TRBV6-3 to TRBJ2-7; no firm D call. The length of the CDR3 is 11 residues. The germline V gene has CDR1 MNHEY and CDR2 SVGEGT. V was pared by 2 bases and J by 5 bases, with 4 bases between. Here the CDR3 reads CASSYLDEQYF. CDR3 nucleotides: TGTGCCAGCAGTTACCTGGACGAGCAGTACTTC.

On this clonotype itself: Sequence at one end of the junction differs from germline and may be a read error. V gene TRBV3-1 combines with J gene TRBJ1-6; D remains ambiguous. This CDR3 comprises 13 residues. The V gene's germline CDR1 is LGHDT and CDR2 YNNKEL (reference sequence). The CDR3 here is CASSRSDNSPHHF. Here the CDR3 DNA reads TGTGCCAGCAGCCGGTCAGATAATTCACCCCACCACTTT. Based on the CDR3 plus reference TRBV3-1 and TRBJ1-6, the full variable domain is DTAVSQTPKYLVTQMGNDKSIKCEQNLGHDTMYWYKQDSKKFLKIMFSYNNKELIINETVPNRFSPKSPDKAHLNLHINSLELGDSAVYFCASSRSDNSPHHFGNGTRLTVT.

This clonotype has only a few counts. J is TRBJ1-5 and V is TRBV28; no clear D. Germline V lookup: CDR1 MDHEN, CDR2 SYDVKM. Deletions cut 8 bases from V and 8 bases from J, with 13 bases between. The CDR3 spans 12 residues. Here the CDR3 reads CASRQRSEPQHF. Here the CDR3 DNA reads TGTGCCAGCCGGCAGCGGAGTGAGCCCCAGCATTTT.

This clonotype was counted ten times or more. The chain couples TRBV7-2 to TRBJ2-5; D possibly matches TRBD1 or TRBD2 (5 bases each). In germline, CDR1 is SGHTA, CDR2 FQGNSA. This CDR3 has 14 amino acids. Trimming removed 5 bases at V and 1 base at J, with 11 bases between. The DNA for the CDR3 is TGTGCCAGCAGCCCCTTGGGACCCCAAGAGACCCAGTACTTC. Translation: CASSPLGPQETQYF. The complete variable domain, with remaining parts taken from reference TRBV7-2 and TRBJ2-5, reads GAGVSQSPSNKVTEKGKDVELRCDPISGHTALYWYRQSLGQGLEFLIYFQGNSAPDKSGLPSDRFSAERTGGSVSTLTIQRTQQEDSAVYLCASSPLGPQETQYFGPGTRLLVL.

This clonotype was detected ten times or more. This chain joins TRBV5-4 and TRBJ2-3; 14 bases agree with TRBD2. After removal of 4 bases from V and 1 base from J, the junction contained 8 bases not matched to a gene. The CDR3 has 18 amino acids. Germline CDR1 reads SGHNT; CDR2 reads YYREEE (reference sequence). The CDR3 spells CASSRYTGLAGGTDTQYF. The DNA of the CDR3 is TGTGCCAGCAGCCGTTATACGGGACTAGCGGGGGGCACAGATACGCAGTATTTT.

This clonotype was counted at least ten times. In DNA, the CDR3 is TGTGCCAGTAGTATAAGTTTCGGGGGCGAGCAGTTCTTC. Translated: CASSISFGGEQFF. This chain connects TRBV19 to TRBJ2-1; TRBD1 or TRBD2 may be the D gene (6 bases each). Germline CDR1 and CDR2: LNHDA and SQIVND (reference sequence). This CDR3 comprises 13 residues. The ends were cut back, 2 bases at V and 10 bases at J, with 12 bases in the middle.

This clonotype has at least ten counts. The CDR3 loop reads CASGGQGTNTGELFF. Written as DNA, the CDR3 is TGTGCTAGTGGTGGGCAGGGGACGAACACCGGGGAGCTGTTTTTT. The chain carries TRBV12-5 and TRBJ2-2; the D gene is possibly TRBD1 (6 bases). V dropped 5 bases and J dropped 0 bases, with 10 bases sitting between them. Germline-derived CDR1 and CDR2 are LGHNT and FRNRAP. CDR3 length: 15 residues.

To note about this clonotype: A read error is possible here, since a much larger clone lies one base away. CDR3 amino acids: CSAIFYNEQFF. The CDR3 DNA is TGCAGCGCCATTTTCTACAATGAGCAGTTCTTC. This chain uses TRBV29-1 with TRBJ2-1; D gene uncertain. CDR1 and CDR2 from the germline V gene are SQVTM and ANQGSEA. The CDR3 extends over 11 amino acids. V lost 7 bases and J lost 3, with 7 bases in between.

This clonotype appeared a few times. The CDR3 loop reads CATSRPGQNSPLHF. In DNA, the CDR3 is TGTGCCACCAGCAGACCCGGACAGAATTCACCCCTCCACTTT. The chain combines TRBV15 with TRBJ1-6; a possible D gene is TRBD1 (6 bases). Germline CDR1 and CDR2: LNHNV and YYDKDF (reference sequence). This CDR3 has 14 residues. Trimming stripped 2 bases from V and 7 bases from J, with 9 bases between. Filled out from reference TRBV15 and TRBJ1-6, the complete variable domain reads DAMVIQNPRYQVTQFGKPVTLSCSQTLNHNVMYWYQQKSSQAPKLLFHYYDKDFNNEADTPDNFQSRRPNTSFCFLDIRSPGLGDTAMYLCATSRPGQNSPLHFGNGTRLTVT.

V gene TRBV29-1 combines with J gene TRBJ1-2; D unclear. V dropped 5 bases and J dropped 4 bases, with 11 bases sitting between them. This CDR3 region has 12 residues. Germline-derived CDR1 and CDR2 are SQVTM and ANQGSEA. The CDR3 spells CSVSRGSYGYTF. CDR3 DNA: TGCAGCGTTTCCCGAGGCAGCTATGGCTACACCTTC.

The chain joins TRBV24-1 to TRBJ2-6; perhaps TRBD1 as D (6 bases). Germline lookup yields CDR1 KGHDR and CDR2 SFDVKD. The V end was cut by 5 bases, the J end by 2 bases, with 12 bases between. The CDR3 contains 16 residues. CDR3 in amino acids: CATSARWDTGANVLTF. CDR3 in DNA: TGTGCCACCAGTGCGCGATGGGACACTGGGGCCAACGTCCTGACTTTC.

This sequence joins TRBV18 and TRBJ1-4; 9 bases fit TRBD1. Germline CDR1 is KGHSH and CDR2 is LQKENI. This CDR3 has 15 residues. Trimming at V came to 6 bases and at J to 6 bases, leaving 8 bases not matched to a gene. DNA of the CDR3: TGTGCCAGCTCGCTTGCACAGGGGGCTCATGAAAAACTGTTTTTT. It translates to CASSLAQGAHEKLFF.